This T cell receptor (beta chain) was retrieved from a study of control samples from healthy donors and cancer patients. This CDR3 region has 11 residues. Germline V gene sequence: CDR1 SQVTM, CDR2 ANQGSEA. Between the trimmed V and J ends, which lost 7 bases and 0 bases, there was a span of 7 bases. Libraries were prepared by immunoSEQ multiplex PCR; TCRdb keeps only in-frame clonotypes and omits some of them. Its listing shows fewer than 200,000 clones. The chain uses TRBV29-1 and TRBJ2-7; D uncertain. The sequencing sample was made of blood. The TCR comes from a young woman in good health. The CDR3 loop reads CSGGSSYEQYF. The CDR3, as DNA: TGCAGCGGGGGAAGCTCCTACGAGCAGTACTTC.